The clone carrying this T cell receptor (beta chain) was observed a handful of times. What it recognizes is unknown. This sample was taken from a study of CD8 T cells in ankylosing spondylitis. TCRdb itself ran the 5' RACE reads through MiXCR, one entry per CDR3 protein. The sample has some 240,000 distinct CDR3 sequences, less than 10% seen once. Germline CDR1 reads MNHEY; CDR2 reads SVGEGT. Trimming cost V 6 bases and J 5 bases; bases outside gene matches: 8. The CDR3 spans 15 residues. Points from the study as a whole: A TCR beta motif made of 7 to 9 highly homologous variants seemed typical of ankylosing spondylitis blood.

Specimen: blood, either unsorted or a sorted T cell fraction (not recorded which). V is TRBV6-2 or TRBV6-3 and J is TRBJ1-5; 9 nucleotides agree with TRBD1. This receptor was taken from a male donor with ankylosing spondylitis or in good health (not recorded which). The CDR3 nucleotides read TGTGCCAGCAGAAACGACAGGGGGGAGGATCAGCCCCAGCATTTT. Its protein product is CASRNDRGEDQPQHF.